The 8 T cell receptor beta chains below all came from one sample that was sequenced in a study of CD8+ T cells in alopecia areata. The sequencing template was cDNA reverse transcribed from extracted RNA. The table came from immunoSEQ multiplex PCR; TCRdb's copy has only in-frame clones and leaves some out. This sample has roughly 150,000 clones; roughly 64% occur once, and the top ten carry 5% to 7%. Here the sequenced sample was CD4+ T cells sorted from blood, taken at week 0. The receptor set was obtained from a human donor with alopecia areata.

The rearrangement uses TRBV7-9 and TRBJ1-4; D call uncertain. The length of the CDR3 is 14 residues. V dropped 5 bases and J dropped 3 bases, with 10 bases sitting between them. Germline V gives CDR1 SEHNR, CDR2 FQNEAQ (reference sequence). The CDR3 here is CASSPAGSNEKLFF. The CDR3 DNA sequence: TGTGCCAGCAGCCCGGCTGGTTCTAATGAAAAACTGTTTTTT.

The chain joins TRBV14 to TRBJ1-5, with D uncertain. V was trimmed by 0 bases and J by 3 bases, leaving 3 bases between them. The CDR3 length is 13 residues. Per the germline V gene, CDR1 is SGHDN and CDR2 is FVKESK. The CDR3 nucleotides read TGTGCCAGCAGCCAAGATTACAATCAGCCCCAGCATTTT. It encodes CASSQDYNQPQHF.

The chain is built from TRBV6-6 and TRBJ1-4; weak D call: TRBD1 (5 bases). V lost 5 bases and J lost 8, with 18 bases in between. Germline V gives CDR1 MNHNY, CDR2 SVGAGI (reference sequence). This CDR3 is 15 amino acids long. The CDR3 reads CASSGGTPVYEKLFF. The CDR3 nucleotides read TGTGCCAGCAGTGGCGGGACGCCCGTCTACGAAAAACTGTTTTTT.

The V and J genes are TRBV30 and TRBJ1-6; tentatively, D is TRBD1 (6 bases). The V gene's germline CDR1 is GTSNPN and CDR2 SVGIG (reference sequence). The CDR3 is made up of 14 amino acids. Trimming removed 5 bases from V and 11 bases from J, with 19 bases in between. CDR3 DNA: TGTGCCTGGGAGGGGCAGGGGAGGAGGACACCCCTCCACTTT. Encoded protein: CAWEGQGRRTPLHF.

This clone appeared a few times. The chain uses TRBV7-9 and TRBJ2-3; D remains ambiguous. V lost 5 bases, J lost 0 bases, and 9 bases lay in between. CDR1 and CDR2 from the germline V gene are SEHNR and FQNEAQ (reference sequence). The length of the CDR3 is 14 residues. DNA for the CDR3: TGTGCCAGCAGCATGCACCCTAGCACAGATACGCAGTATTTT. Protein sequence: CASSMHPSTDTQYF.

The CDR3 bases are TGTGCCAGCAGTGTTGCAGGAGGTCCAGATACGCAGTATTTT. It specifies CASSVAGGPDTQYF. This sequence joins TRBV2 and TRBJ2-3; a weak D match, TRBD2 (5 bases). V was shortened by 4 bases and J by 4 bases, with 12 bases between the two germline ends. CDR3 length equals 14 residues. CDR1 and CDR2 from the germline V gene are SNHLY and FYNNEI.

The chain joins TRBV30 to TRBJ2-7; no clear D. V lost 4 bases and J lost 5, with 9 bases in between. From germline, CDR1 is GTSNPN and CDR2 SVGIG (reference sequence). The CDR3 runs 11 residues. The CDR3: CAWTQLHEQYF. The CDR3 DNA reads TGTGCCTGGACGCAGTTACACGAGCAGTACTTC.

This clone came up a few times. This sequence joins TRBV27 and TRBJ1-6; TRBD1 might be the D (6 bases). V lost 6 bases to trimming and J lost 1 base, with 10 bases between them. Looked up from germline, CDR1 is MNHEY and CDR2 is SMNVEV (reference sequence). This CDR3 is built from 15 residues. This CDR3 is CASRSRGSYNSPLHF. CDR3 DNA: TGTGCCAGCAGATCCAGGGGATCCTATAATTCACCCCTCCACTTT.